The 19 T cell receptor beta chains reported below all come from one sample, sequenced in a study of cytomegalovirus exposure and HLA in healthy donors (TCRdb year 2017). The library relied on the immunoSEQ multiplex PCR assay. For the multiplex PCR, a mixture combining 60 forward primers for TCR Vbeta segments and 13 reverse primers for TCR Jbeta segments was used. In TCRdb, the immuneACCESS table is reduced to in-frame sequences with V and J assigned. These tables do not hold every clone; where another copy was compared, an unresolved V gene accounts for under half, and the others remain unexplained. For this sample there are about 120,000 clones; 65% to 85% appear just once. The top ten clonotypes cover over 0.2% of the sample. The sequencing sample was made of PBMCs. The source is a man in his forties or fifties in good health and CMV-seronegative.

The rearrangement links TRBV2 to TRBJ1-2; D perhaps matches TRBD1 (6 bases). Per the germline V gene, CDR1 is SNHLY and CDR2 is FYNNEI. Trimming stripped 4 bases from V and 7 bases from J, with 16 bases between. The CDR3 has 14 residues. The CDR3 spells CASSVRTGTGGYTF. Here the CDR3 DNA reads TGTGCCAGCAGTGTTCGTACAGGGACGGGTGGCTACACCTTC.

This clone was picked up one time. The rearrangement joins TRBV29-1 to TRBJ2-5; TRBD1 aligns across 8 bases. The CDR3 is 14 amino acids. Germline-derived CDR1 and CDR2 are SQVTM and ANQGSEA. J gave up 4 bases and V 4 bases, and 8 bases lay outside the gene matches. The CDR3 loop is CSVVPQGAGETQYF. Here the CDR3 DNA reads TGCAGCGTTGTACCTCAGGGGGCGGGAGAGACCCAGTACTTC. The whole variable domain, filled in from reference TRBV29-1 and TRBJ2-5, reads SAVISQKPSRDICQRGTSLTIQCQVDSQVTMMFWYRQQPGQSLTLIATANQGSEATYESGFVIDKFPISRPNLTFSTLTVSNMSPEDSSIYLCSVVPQGAGETQYFGPGTRLLVL.

The rearrangement joins TRBV2 to TRBJ1-5; perhaps TRBD1 as D (6 bases). In germline, CDR1 is SNHLY, CDR2 FYNNEI. The CDR3 contains 14 residues. V lost 4 bases and J 2 bases, leaving 9 bases between the germline ends. The CDR3 spells CASSGRGGNQPQHF. The CDR3 DNA is TGTGCCAGCAGTGGCAGGGGAGGCAATCAGCCCCAGCATTTT.

This clone has a handful of counts. The chain recombines TRBV4-2 with TRBJ2-1; 12 positions match TRBD2. Germline assignment: CDR1 LGHNA and CDR2 YNFKEQ. The CDR3 spans 17 residues. Trimming removed 2 bases from V and 6 bases from J; junction bases left unmatched: 8. CDR3 bases: TGTGCCAGCAGCCAATCGACTAGCGGGAGAGGGGGCAATGAGCAGTTCTTC. This sequence encodes CASSQSTSGRGGNEQFF.

In its sample, this clone was seen a few times. The V gene is TRBV12-5, the J gene TRBJ1-1; 7 nucleotides line up with TRBD1. This CDR3 contains 13 residues. With 6 bases clipped from V and 6 bases from J, the junction kept 7 bases outside the gene matches. CDR1 is LGHNT and CDR2 is FRNRAP in the germline V gene. CDR3 residues: CASGLRQGAEAFF. As DNA, the CDR3 is TGTGCTAGTGGACTAAGACAGGGCGCTGAAGCTTTCTTT. The whole variable domain, remainder taken from reference TRBV12-5 and TRBJ1-1, is DARVTQTPRHKVTEMGQEVTMRCQPILGHNTVFWYRQTMMQGLELLAYFRNRAPLDDSGMPKDRFSAEMPDATLATLKIQPSEPRDSAVYFCASGLRQGAEAFFGQGTRLTVV.

For the CDR3, the DNA is TGCGCCAGCAGACCGTGGGACAGGGGGCGCGGGGATGAAAAACTGTTTTTT. Translated, it gives CASRPWDRGRGDEKLFF. The chain has TRBV5-1 and TRBJ1-4; TRBD1 matches 12 bases. Losses at the gene ends were 5 bases for V and 6 bases for J; bases not matched to a gene: 11. Looked up from germline, CDR1 is SGHRS and CDR2 is YFSETQ. The CDR3 runs 17 residues.

The chain carries TRBV6-1 and TRBJ2-1; 10 positions match TRBD2. V was pared by 4 bases and J by 9 bases, with 15 bases of the junction left unmatched. The CDR3 is 17 amino acids. Germline CDR1 is MNHNS and CDR2 is SASEGT. This CDR3 reads CASSARVRLAGEGEQFF. CDR3 nucleotide sequence: TGTGCCAGCAGTGCCAGAGTCAGGCTAGCGGGAGAAGGTGAGCAGTTCTTC.

This chain links TRBV13 with TRBJ2-3; D possibly corresponds to TRBD1 (5 bases). This CDR3 comprises 16 residues. Germline V lookup: CDR1 PRHDT, CDR2 FYEKMQ (reference sequence). Between the trimmed V and J ends, which lost 2 bases and 2 bases, there was a span of 14 bases. CDR3 DNA: TGTGCCAGCAGCTTATTGGCACAGGAGAACACAGATACGCAGTATTTT. Its translation is CASSLLAQENTDTQYF.

The chain joins TRBV7-2 to TRBJ2-3; TRBD1 matches at 7 bases. CDR3 length: 14 residues. CDR1 and CDR2 (germline): SGHTA, FQGNSA. The CDR3 reads CAITGDVGTDTQYF. CDR3 in DNA: TGTGCGATCACAGGGGATGTCGGCACAGATACGCAGTATTTT.

V gene TRBV2 combines with J gene TRBJ2-7; TRBD2 agrees at 11 bases. Germline V gives CDR1 SNHLY, CDR2 FYNNEI. The CDR3 extends over 15 amino acids. The V segment lost 4 bases and the J segment 0 bases; nucleotides outside the gene matches: 2. CDR3: CASSGLAGPSYEQYF. In nucleotides, the CDR3 is TGTGCCAGCAGTGGACTAGCGGGGCCCTCCTACGAGCAGTACTTC.

The genes are TRBV9 and TRBJ2-1; 10 positions agree with TRBD2. With V trimmed by 3 bases and J by 4 bases, 10 bases remained unmatched. The CDR3 is made up of 17 amino acids. Germline V gene data show CDR1 as SGDLS and CDR2 as YYNGEE. DNA of the CDR3: TGTGCCAGCAGCGCGCCCCGGTCTAGCGGGAGATACAATGAGCAGTTCTTC. Translating gives CASSAPRSSGRYNEQFF.

The chain links TRBV4-3 to TRBJ1-6, with 7 bases matching TRBD1. The germline V gene encodes CDR1 LGHNA and CDR2 YSLEER. The V segment lost 1 base and the J segment 7 bases; nucleotides outside the gene matches: 10. CDR3 size: 17 residues. The CDR3: CASSQVPPTGINSPLHF. In DNA form, the CDR3 reads TGCGCCAGCAGCCAAGTCCCTCCGACAGGGATCAATTCACCCCTCCACTTT.

In DNA form, the CDR3 reads TGTGCCAGCAGTTTTCTCTCAAAGAAGGGGACTGAAGCTTTCTTT. Encoded protein: CASSFLSKKGTEAFF. The chain is built from TRBV27 and TRBJ1-1; D perhaps matches TRBD1 (5 bases). This CDR3 is 15 amino acids long. The V gene's germline CDR1 is MNHEY and CDR2 SMNVEV (reference sequence). V was cut by 3 bases and J by 5 bases, with 16 bases left in between.

This chain uses TRBV6-6 with TRBJ1-1; D may be TRBD1 (5 bases). The germline V and J ends were trimmed by 2 bases and 8 bases, with 18 bases remaining between them. The CDR3 covers 15 residues. CDR1 is MNHNY and CDR2 is SVGAGI in the germline V gene (reference sequence). This chain's CDR3 is CASSYEGARNWEAFF. CDR3 sequence (DNA): TGTGCCAGCAGTTACGAAGGGGCTCGTAATTGGGAAGCTTTCTTT.

The chain carries TRBV28 and TRBJ2-7, with D hard to call. Trimming stripped 6 bases from V and 2 bases from J, with 5 bases between. CDR1 and CDR2 (germline): MDHEN, SYDVKM. The CDR3 spans 11 residues. The CDR3 loop is CASSRTYEQYF. The CDR3 DNA sequence: TGTGCCAGCAGCCGTACCTACGAGCAGTACTTC.

This chain uses TRBV11-2 with TRBJ2-3; TRBD2 matches at 10 bases. CDR1 is SGHAT, CDR2 FQNNGV, per germline. The CDR3 consists of 17 residues. V lost 1 base to trimming and J lost 5 bases; unmatched junction nucleotides: 9. The CDR3: CASSLGASGRARDTQYF. CDR3 sequence (DNA): TGTGCCAGCAGCTTAGGGGCTAGCGGGAGAGCGAGAGATACGCAGTATTTT.

V gene TRBV7-9 combines with J gene TRBJ2-7; D perhaps matches TRBD2 (5 bases). V lost 2 bases to trimming and J lost 11 bases, with 10 bases between them. The CDR3 loop spans 11 amino acids. CDR1 is SEHNR and CDR2 is FQNEAQ in the germline V gene (reference sequence). This chain's CDR3 is CASSLNGVKYF. Written as DNA, the CDR3 is TGTGCCAGCAGCTTAAACGGGGTTAAGTACTTC.

This chain connects TRBV6-4 to TRBJ2-3; the match to TRBD1 covers 11 bases. Trimming at V came to 9 bases and at J to 4 bases, leaving 24 bases not matched to a gene. The CDR3 length is 20 residues. CDR1 is MRHNA, CDR2 SNTAGT, per germline. The CDR3 bases are TGTGCCAGTGAACCCCGGGACAGGGGGACCCGAGGACGTCTGTCAGATACGCAGTATTTT. Its translation is CASEPRDRGTRGRLSDTQYF.

The chain combines TRBV6-5 with TRBJ1-1; D is perhaps TRBD1 (5 bases). V shed 4 bases and J shed 6 bases, with 15 bases lying between them. Germline CDR1 MNHEY, CDR2 SVGAGI. The CDR3 totals 14 residues. CDR3 sequence: CASSSARVNAEAFF. CDR3 coding DNA: TGTGCCAGCAGTTCCGCCAGGGTTAACGCTGAAGCTTTCTTT.